This T cell receptor (beta chain) emerged from a study of cytomegalovirus exposure and HLA in healthy donors. J gave up 8 bases and V 5 bases, and 18 bases lay outside the gene matches. CDR1 is SGHRS and CDR2 is YFSETQ in the germline V gene. The CDR3 covers 16 residues. The study ran its PCR with 60 Vbeta and 13 Jbeta primers. Using immunoSEQ multiplex PCR, the repertoire was profiled, and TCRdb retains in-frame clones only, with some absent. The table has over 40,000 clones, 77% seen once; the top ten hold about 3%. Each donor was healthy, and each was a bone marrow donor. On this clone: Its antigen is not identified.

Study-wide findings and caveats: Sequencing likely produced, as an artifact, a cluster of highly shared sequence variants. Prior analysis indicated that the majority of TCR beta V segments exhibited productivity approximately 90% or approximately 30% of the time.

The source of this sequence is a woman in her forties in good health and CMV-seropositive. The sample taken for sequencing was PBMCs. The chain is built from TRBV5-1 and TRBJ1-2; TRBD1 matches at 7 bases. CDR3 bases: TGCGCCAGCAGTCCCCGCCAGGCTCCAACAGGGGACGGCTACACCTTC. It yields the protein CASSPRQAPTGDGYTF.